Sequencing of this TCR beta chain was carried out in a study of vaccination and CD4 T cells after COVID-19. This CDR3 region has 13 residues. V was trimmed by 3 bases and J by 4 bases, leaving 7 bases between them. The germline V gene encodes CDR1 SGHTA and CDR2 FQGNSA. Treatment: roughly 10-day PBMC culture with coronavirus spike peptide pools or control peptides (ViraFEST assay). Gathered ahead of the COVID-19 pandemic (2011-2018) were the CD4+ T cells of the unexposed donor. This clonotype is large. The antigen is undetermined. With the Oncomine TCR Beta short-read assay, DNA from cultured CD4+ T cells was sequenced. TCRdb used MiXCR to reprocess the PCR reads, holding one entry per CDR3 protein. The table includes about 570 distinct CDR3 sequences, approximately 15% detected once.

V gene TRBV7-2 combines with J gene TRBJ1-3, with D possibly TRBD1 on 5 matching bases. The specimen sequenced was CD4+ T cells from blood, cultured in vitro. The receptor was isolated from a human donor in good health. CDR3 sequence reads: CASSLGVGNTIYF. The CDR3 nucleotides read TGTGCCAGCAGCTTGGGGGTGGGAAACACCATATATTTT.